The entry below gives a single T cell receptor beta chain sequence along with its context. This entry comes from a study of blood T cell repertoires in COVID-19. Study background: Spain, Italy and the United States supplied samples that represented acute and convalescent COVID-19. PBMCs, B-cell-depleted T cells, or T cells were the source of the cDNA or gDNA that made up the material.

How the authors handled the data: Reference gene primers were amplified, and this amplification served to estimate nucleated cell counts. Clones were read by immunoSEQ multiplex PCR, and TCRdb kept only the in-frame ones, dropping some. V and J calls and clone size are those listed in that table; D and trimming were worked out from the DNA. This table has approximately 90,000 clones, 80% to 90% appearing once. The CDR3 extends over 14 amino acids. V was pared by 2 bases and J by 4 bases, with 11 bases between. The germline CDR1 and CDR2 sequences are MNHEY and SVGAGI. The sequenced sample consisted of peripheral blood. The TCR was taken from a man between 45 and 60 years old with acute or convalescent COVID-19. The chain combines TRBV6-5 with TRBJ1-1; perhaps TRBD1 as D (6 bases). Written as DNA, the CDR3 is TGTGCCAGCAGTTACGGGGGCAGGGGCACTGAAGCTTTCTTT. Translating it yields CASSYGGRGTEAFF.